These 8 T cell receptor beta chains originate from one sample sequenced in a study of glioma-infiltrating T cells after dendritic cell vaccination. The repertoire was sequenced with immunoSEQ multiplex PCR; TCRdb's copy has only in-frame clones and lacks some. The sample yields around 92,000 clones, 65% to 85% seen once. The time point denotes: after dendritic cell vaccination, including at tumor progression/relapse. The source was blood, collected after dendritic cell vaccination. These receptors all stem from a human donor with glioblastoma.

The rearrangement uses TRBV6-6 and TRBJ1-1; no clear D. CDR1 is MNHNY and CDR2 is SVGAGI in the germline V gene (reference sequence). The CDR3 has 12 residues. Trimming removed 8 bases from V and 3 bases from J, with 10 bases in between. CDR3 sequence reads: CASAASHTEAFF. Written as DNA, the CDR3 is TGTGCCAGCGCTGCAAGCCACACTGAAGCTTTCTTT.

The V and J genes are TRBV6-5 and TRBJ1-2; maybe TRBD1 (5 bases). Germline CDR1 and CDR2: MNHEY and SVGAGI. V shed 3 bases and J shed 1 base, with 12 bases lying between them. The CDR3 consists of 15 residues. The DNA of the CDR3 is TGTGCCAGCAGTTATGGGGGGGTAGGTAACTATGGCTACACCTTC. Translating it yields CASSYGGVGNYGYTF.

The chain employs TRBV6-4 and TRBJ1-2; 8 bases fit TRBD1. V lost 6 bases and J lost 4; bases outside the gene matches: 4. This CDR3 contains 13 residues. Germline V lookup: CDR1 MRHNA, CDR2 SNTAGT. The CDR3 reads CASSDRGGYGYTF. CDR3 DNA: TGTGCCAGCAGCGACAGGGGAGGCTATGGCTACACCTTC.

This chain joins TRBV19 and TRBJ1-2; D remains ambiguous. Germline V CDR1 and CDR2: LNHDA, SQIVND (reference sequence). The CDR3 is 13 residues long. V dropped 3 bases and J dropped 5 bases, with 10 bases sitting between them. The CDR3 loop is CASSMADKYGYTF. The DNA of the CDR3 is TGTGCCAGTAGTATGGCAGATAAATATGGCTACACCTTC.

This clone showed up just once. V and J are TRBV10-3 and TRBJ1-2, with D tentatively TRBD1 (5 bases). V was trimmed by 0 bases and J by 1 base, leaving 9 bases between them. The CDR3 consists of 15 residues. Germline V lookup: CDR1 ENHRY, CDR2 SYGVKD. CDR3 residues: CAISESAGINYGYTF. The DNA for the CDR3 is TGTGCCATCAGTGAGTCGGCAGGGATTAACTATGGCTACACCTTC.

The chain has TRBV5-1 and TRBJ2-5; 9 bases map to TRBD1. This CDR3 spans 14 amino acids. The junction had 6 bases not matched to a gene; V was cut back by 4 bases and J by 5 bases. Germline V gives CDR1 SGHRS, CDR2 YFSETQ. The CDR3 region has the DNA TGCGCCAGCAGCCCACAGGGGGCGCCTGAGACCCAGTACTTC. The encoded protein is CASSPQGAPETQYF.

The sample holds one count of this clone. V and J are TRBV6-5 and TRBJ2-2; 9 nucleotides align to TRBD2. The CDR3 length is 14 residues. CDR1 is MNHEY, CDR2 SVGAGI, per germline. V dropped 7 bases and J dropped 6; count of bases not matched to a gene: 6. For the CDR3, the DNA is TGTGCCAGCATGGGCAGCGGGAGGTCCGGGGAGCTGTTTTTT. This codes for CASMGSGRSGELFF.

This rearrangement joins TRBV9 to TRBJ1-2; the D is unclear. This CDR3 is 14 amino acids long. The germline V gene encodes CDR1 SGDLS and CDR2 YYNGEE. V was pared by 0 bases and J by 7 bases, with 13 bases between. CDR3 protein: CASSVDGAYGGYTF. The DNA for the CDR3 is TGTGCCAGCAGCGTAGACGGAGCCTATGGTGGCTACACCTTC.